Listed below are T cell receptor beta chains from one sample, sequenced in a study of T cells after yellow fever vaccination. A single record per CDR3 protein comes from TCRdb applying MiXCR to the 5' RACE reads. Of some 240,000 distinct CDR3 sequences listed, about 3% are singletons. The material was CD4+ T cells sorted from PBMCs, obtained 10 days after the yellow fever booster vaccination. These receptors originate from a man aged 18 to 29 who received the YFV17D yellow fever vaccine. The CDR3 runs from the conserved cysteine through the conserved F or W. The D gene is left open where the match is weak. Clone size appears in some rows only: once, few, many, or a class for an expanded clone.

abundance	len	v_gene	j_gene	d_gene	CDR3nt	CDR3aa
many	12	TRBV6-6	TRBJ1-5	-	TGTGCCACAAGGGAGGGCAATCAGCCCCAGCATTTT	CATREGNQPQHF
few	15	TRBV5-1	TRBJ1-2	TRBD1	TGCGCCAGCAGCCCTCCGGGACAGGGCGACTATGGCTACACCTTC	CASSPPGQGDYGYTF
many	16	TRBV18	TRBJ2-5	TRBD2	TGTGCCAGCTCACCGGAAGCTAGCGGGGGCTCGGGGACCCAGTACTTC	CASSPEASGGSGTQYF
-	17	TRBV15	TRBJ2-1	TRBD2	TGTGCCACCAGCCCCCGGACTAGCGGGGGGCCGGGCAATGAGCAGTTCTTC	CATSPRTSGGPGNEQFF
-	15	TRBV10-3	TRBJ2-3	-	TGTGCCATCAGTGATTGGGGCTCCAGCACAGATACGCAGTATTTT	CAISDWGSSTDTQYF
-	14	TRBV20-1	TRBJ1-5	-	TGCAGTGCTAGCCCCGCGGCAGGGGATCAGCCCCAGCATTTT	CSASPAAGDQPQHF
few	15	TRBV12-3/TRBV12-4	TRBJ2-1	-	TGTGCCACCACCATCGATTGGGGGTCCTACAATGAGCAGTTCTTC	CATTIDWGSYNEQFF
-	15	TRBV11-2	TRBJ2-2	-	TGTGCCAGCAGCTTAGTACGAGGGGCCACCGGGGAGCTGTTTTTT	CASSLVRGATGELFF
many	16	TRBV20-1	TRBJ2-1	TRBD2	TGCAGTGCTAGAACCCCCTTAGCGGGGTTAGTGAATGAGCAGTTCTTC	CSARTPLAGLVNEQFF
-	15	TRBV10-3	TRBJ2-7	TRBD1	TGTGCCACGGTAACCCGGGACAGGGGATTCCACGAGCAGTACTTC	CATVTRDRGFHEQYF
many	16	TRBV14	TRBJ1-1	-	TGTGCCAGCAGCCATAACCGGCTGATCCGGAGCACTGAAGCTTTCTTT	CASSHNRLIRSTEAFF
-	12	TRBV6-6	TRBJ1-2	-	TGTGCCAGCGCCAGGGAATTACGGGGCTACACCTTC	CASARELRGYTF
many	18	TRBV4-3	TRBJ2-2	-	TGCGCCAGCAGCCAAGAAGGAGGAGGGCCCGAGGGCACCGGGGAGCTGTTTTTT	CASSQEGGGPEGTGELFF
few	13	TRBV6-5	TRBJ1-5	-	TGTGCCACCCAGGGAGGCAGGGGACAGCCCCAGCATTTT	CATQGGRGQPQHF
many	16	TRBV15	TRBJ1-2	-	TGTGCCACCAGCAGAGACTATGGGACCCGGAGGAAGGGCTACACCTTC	CATSRDYGTRRKGYTF
-	15	TRBV5-1	TRBJ1-1	TRBD1	TGCGCCAGCAGCTTAGGGGGCCCGGCTGGCACTGAAGCTTTCTTT	CASSLGGPAGTEAFF
many	13	TRBV7-9	TRBJ1-2	-	TGTGCCAGCAGCTTAAAGGGAACTCTTGGCTACACCTTC	CASSLKGTLGYTF